This T cell receptor (beta chain) derives from a study of CD8+ T cells in alopecia areata. Overall study context: Each day, treated patients took oral tofacitinib twice, at 5 to 10 mg per dose.

The sample's treatment: oral pan-JAK inhibitor, 5-10 mg twice daily. This clone showed up just once. Its antigen is currently unknown. Findings and limits, study-wide: Resident alphabeta T-cell populations of normal skin are likewise subject to sequencing in scalp samples. Amid tofacitinib therapy, many expanded lesional clones stayed present in scalp and blood.

RNA extraction and reverse transcription yielded cDNA as sequencing template. The method was immunoSEQ multiplex PCR; TCRdb's version includes in-frame clones alone and lacks a portion of them. The data hold nearly 110,000 clones, with about 83% observed a single time. The ends were cut back, 7 bases at V and 1 base at J, with 10 bases in the middle. The germline CDR1 and CDR2 sequences are SGHTA and FQGNSA. The CDR3 is made up of 13 amino acids. This rearrangement joins TRBV7-2 to TRBJ1-1; D uncertain. Source: CD8+ T cells sorted from blood, taken at week 24, from a patient treated with tofacitinib. The receptor was derived from a human donor with alopecia areata. The CDR3 reads CASTLGRNTEAFF. The CDR3 DNA sequence: TGTGCCAGCACCCTTGGACGGAACACTGAAGCTTTCTTT.